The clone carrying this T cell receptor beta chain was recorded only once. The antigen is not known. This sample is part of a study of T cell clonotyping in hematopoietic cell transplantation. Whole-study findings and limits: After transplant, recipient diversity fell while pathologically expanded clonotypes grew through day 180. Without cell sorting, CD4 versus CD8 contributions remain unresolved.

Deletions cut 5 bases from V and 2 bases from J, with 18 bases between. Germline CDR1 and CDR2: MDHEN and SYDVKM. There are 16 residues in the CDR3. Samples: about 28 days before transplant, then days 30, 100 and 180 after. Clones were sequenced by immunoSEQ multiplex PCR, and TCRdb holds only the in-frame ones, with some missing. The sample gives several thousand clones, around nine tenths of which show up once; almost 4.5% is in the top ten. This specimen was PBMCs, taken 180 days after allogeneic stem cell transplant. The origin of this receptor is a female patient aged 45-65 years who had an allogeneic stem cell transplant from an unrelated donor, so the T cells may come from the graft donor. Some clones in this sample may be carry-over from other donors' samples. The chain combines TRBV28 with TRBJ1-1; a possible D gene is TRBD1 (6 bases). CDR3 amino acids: CASSPSSTGGNTEAFF. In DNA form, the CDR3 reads TGTGCCAGCAGTCCCTCCTCGACAGGTGGTAACACTGAAGCTTTCTTT.